This is a list of T cell receptor beta chains from one sample in a study of T cells in localized non-small cell lung cancer. Only in-frame clones appear in the TCRdb table, and some are missing; sequencing was by immunoSEQ multiplex PCR. Seen here are some 80,000 clones, approximately 85% observed once, and the top ten hold about 2.7%. Sequenced material: peripheral blood, taken before any cancer treatment. The receptors stem from a man aged 35-75 years with stage I lung adenocarcinoma. CDR3s include the opening cysteine and the closing phenylalanine or tryptophan. The D gene is left open where the match is weak. Rows may omit the clone size; those that give it use once, few, many or a size class.

D gene | J gene | V gene | clone size | CDR3 protein | CDR3 DNA
NA | TRBJ1-1 | TRBV10-2 | few | CASSESLENTEAFF | TGCGCCAGCAGTGAGTCATTAGAGAACACTGAAGCTTTCTTT
NA | TRBJ2-1 | TRBV5-6 | few | CASSLEGSYNEQFF | TGTGCCAGCAGCTTGGAAGGGTCGTACAATGAGCAGTTCTTC
TRBD1 | TRBJ1-5 | TRBV9 | once | CASSVGDRVGNQPQHF | TGTGCCAGCAGCGTAGGGGACAGGGTTGGCAATCAGCCCCAGCATTTT
NA | TRBJ1-1 | TRBV9 | NA | CASSLMGGTEAFF | TGTGCCAGCAGCCTCATGGGGGGAACTGAAGCTTTCTTT
TRBD1 | TRBJ2-2 | TRBV7-3 | NA | CASSPSRGLTGELFF | TGTGCCAGCAGCCCCTCAAGGGGGCTCACCGGGGAGCTGTTTTTT
NA | TRBJ1-1 | TRBV5-1 | NA | CASSLQENTEAFF | TGCGCCAGCAGCTTGCAAGAGAACACTGAAGCTTTCTTT
NA | TRBJ2-3 | TRBV29-1 | NA | CSVESQGGPRDTQYF | TGCAGCGTTGAAAGTCAGGGGGGTCCGCGGGATACGCAGTATTTT
NA | TRBJ2-2 | TRBV27 | NA | CASSLSPAGNTGELFF | TGTGCCAGCAGTTTATCTCCAGCGGGGAACACCGGGGAGCTGTTTTTT
NA | TRBJ1-4 | TRBV6-6 | once | CASWDFNLATNEKLFF | TGTGCCAGCTGGGACTTCAATCTCGCAACTAATGAAAAACTGTTTTTT
NA | TRBJ2-3 | TRBV7-7 | NA | CASSPQPSGDTQYF | TGTGCTAGCAGCCCTCAACCATCGGGGGATACGCAGTATTTT
NA | TRBJ2-7 | TRBV5-6 | once | CASSLAVFPYEQYF | TGTGCCAGCAGCTTGGCAGTTTTTCCCTACGAGCAGTACTTC
NA | TRBJ2-2 | TRBV27 | NA | CASSLYTGELFF | TGTGCCAGCAGTTTATACACCGGGGAGCTGTTTTTT
TRBD2 | TRBJ2-3 | TRBV5-6 | NA | CASSLLLAGGDTDTQYF | TGTGCCAGCAGCTTGTTACTAGCGGGAGGAGACACAGATACGCAGTATTTT
TRBD2 | TRBJ2-7 | TRBV7-9 | NA | CASSFEAGGTYEQYF | TGTGCCAGCAGCTTTGAGGCGGGGGGAACCTACGAGCAGTACTTC